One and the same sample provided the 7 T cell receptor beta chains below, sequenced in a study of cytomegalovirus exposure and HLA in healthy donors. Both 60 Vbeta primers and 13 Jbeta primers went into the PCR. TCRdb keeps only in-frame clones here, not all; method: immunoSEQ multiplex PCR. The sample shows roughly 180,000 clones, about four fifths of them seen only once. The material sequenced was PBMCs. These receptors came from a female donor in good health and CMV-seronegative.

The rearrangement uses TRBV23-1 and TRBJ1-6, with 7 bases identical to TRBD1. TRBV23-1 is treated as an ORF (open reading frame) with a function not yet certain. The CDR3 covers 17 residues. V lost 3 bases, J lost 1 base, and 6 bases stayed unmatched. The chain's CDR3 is CASSQLTGLSYNSPLHF. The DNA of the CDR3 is TGCGCCAGCAGTCAGTTGACAGGGTTGTCCTATAATTCACCCCTCCACTTT.

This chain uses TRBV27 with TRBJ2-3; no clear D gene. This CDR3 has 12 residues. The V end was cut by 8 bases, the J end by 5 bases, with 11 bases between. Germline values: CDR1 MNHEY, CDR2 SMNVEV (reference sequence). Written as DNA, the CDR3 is TGTGCCAGCGGTCAGAGGCGAGATACGCAGTATTTT. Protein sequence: CASGQRRDTQYF.

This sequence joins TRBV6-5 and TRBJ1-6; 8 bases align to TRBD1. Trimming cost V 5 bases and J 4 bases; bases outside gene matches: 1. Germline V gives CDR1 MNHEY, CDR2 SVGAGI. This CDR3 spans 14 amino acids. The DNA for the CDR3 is TGTGCCAGCAGTAGGGACAGGTATAATTCACCCCTCCACTTT. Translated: CASSRDRYNSPLHF.

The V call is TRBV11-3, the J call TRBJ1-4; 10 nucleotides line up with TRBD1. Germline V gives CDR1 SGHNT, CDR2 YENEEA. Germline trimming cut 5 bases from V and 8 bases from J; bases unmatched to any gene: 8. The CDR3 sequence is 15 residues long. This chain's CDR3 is CASSPGTGEREKLFF. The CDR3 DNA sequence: TGTGCCAGCAGCCCCGGGACAGGGGAACGAGAAAAACTGTTTTTT.

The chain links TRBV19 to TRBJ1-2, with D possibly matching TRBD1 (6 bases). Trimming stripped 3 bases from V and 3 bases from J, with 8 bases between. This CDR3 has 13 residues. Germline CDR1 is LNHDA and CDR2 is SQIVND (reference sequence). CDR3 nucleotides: TGTGCCAGTAGTATCGACAGGTACTATGGCTACACCTTC. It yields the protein CASSIDRYYGYTF.

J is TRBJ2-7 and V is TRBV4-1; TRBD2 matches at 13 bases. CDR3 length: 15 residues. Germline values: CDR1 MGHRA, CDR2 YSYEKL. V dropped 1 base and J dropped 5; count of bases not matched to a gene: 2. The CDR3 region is CASSQAGLAGDEQYF. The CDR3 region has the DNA TGCGCCAGCAGCCAAGCCGGACTAGCGGGAGACGAGCAGTACTTC.

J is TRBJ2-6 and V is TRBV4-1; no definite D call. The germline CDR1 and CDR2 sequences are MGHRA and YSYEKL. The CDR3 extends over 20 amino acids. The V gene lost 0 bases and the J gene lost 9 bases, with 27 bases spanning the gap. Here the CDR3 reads CASSQDSVTLGFAGGNVLTF. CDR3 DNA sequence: TGCGCCAGCAGCCAAGATTCAGTAACTCTGGGTTTTGCAGGTGGCAACGTCCTGACTTTC.